The entry below gives a single TCR beta chain sequence along with its context. Its antigen is not identified. The sample comes from a study of cytomegalovirus exposure and HLA in healthy donors. Study-level results: In an earlier analysis, about 87% or about 30%: the productive usage of most TCR beta V segments. Reported results showed that the classifier diagnosed cytomegalovirus status with high specificity and sensitivity.

This CDR3 has 13 amino acids. V was clipped by 4 bases and J by 4 bases, with 8 bases between them. Germline V gives CDR1 SQVTM, CDR2 ANQGSEA. The PCR employed 60 Vbeta primers together with 13 Jbeta primers. Here immunoSEQ multiplex PCR was the method, and the copy in TCRdb shows in-frame clones only, minus some. The profile shows about 90,000 clones, 70% to 80% of them singletons. The TCR was taken from a woman aged 55 to 70 in good health and CMV-seropositive. The source material was PBMCs. J is TRBJ2-6 and V is TRBV29-1; tentatively, D is TRBD2 (5 bases). In DNA form, the CDR3 reads TGCAGCGTTGGAGGGTACGGGGCCAACGTCCTGACTTTC. Its translation is CSVGGYGANVLTF.